This entry lists 3 T cell receptor beta chains sequenced from one sample in a study of CD8+ T cells in alopecia areata. RNA extraction and reverse transcription yielded cDNA as sequencing template. Sequencing used immunoSEQ multiplex PCR; TCRdb keeps in-frame clones, though not all of them. This sample carries 70,000 to 95,000 clones, about 51% of them seen once, and the ten largest clones take approximately 5.4%. Sequenced: NKG2D-high CD8+ T cells sorted from blood. The receptors were gathered from a human donor with alopecia areata.

This chain uses TRBV2 with TRBJ2-3; D is ambiguous. Germline V gene sequence: CDR1 SNHLY, CDR2 FYNNEI. There are 12 residues in the CDR3. Deletions cut 6 bases from V and 4 bases from J, with 8 bases between. This CDR3 reads CASRTGSDTQYF. The CDR3 bases are TGTGCCAGCAGAACCGGATCAGATACGCAGTATTTT.

This clone was counted between two and nine times. The V call is TRBV7-2, the J call TRBJ2-1; D remains unclear. Trimming pared 2 bases from V and 1 base from J, leaving 12 bases between. This CDR3 is built from 16 residues. CDR1 is SGHTA, CDR2 FQGNSA, per germline. For the CDR3, the DNA is TGTGCCAGCAGCTTAACTGGCCTCGAGTCCTACAATGAGCAGTTCTTC. This translates into CASSLTGLESYNEQFF.

The chain has TRBV2 and TRBJ2-7; 10 bases fit TRBD1. Losses at the gene ends were 8 bases for V and 4 bases for J; bases not matched to a gene: 5. This CDR3 has 13 residues. Germline lookup yields CDR1 SNHLY and CDR2 FYNNEI. CDR3 in amino acids: CASFGQGDYEQYF. The CDR3 DNA reads TGTGCCAGCTTTGGACAGGGGGATTACGAGCAGTACTTC.